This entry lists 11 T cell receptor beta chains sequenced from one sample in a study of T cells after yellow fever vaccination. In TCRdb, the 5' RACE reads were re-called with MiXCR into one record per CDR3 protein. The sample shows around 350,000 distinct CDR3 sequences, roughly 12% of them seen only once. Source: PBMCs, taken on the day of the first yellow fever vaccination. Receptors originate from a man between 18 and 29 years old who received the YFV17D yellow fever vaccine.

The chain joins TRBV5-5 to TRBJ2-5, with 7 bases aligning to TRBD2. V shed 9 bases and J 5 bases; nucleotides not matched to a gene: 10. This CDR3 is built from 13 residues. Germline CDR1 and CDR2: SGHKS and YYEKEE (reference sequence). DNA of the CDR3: TGTGCCATGGGTCGCGCGGGGGTGGAGACCCAGTACTTC. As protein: CAMGRAGVETQYF.

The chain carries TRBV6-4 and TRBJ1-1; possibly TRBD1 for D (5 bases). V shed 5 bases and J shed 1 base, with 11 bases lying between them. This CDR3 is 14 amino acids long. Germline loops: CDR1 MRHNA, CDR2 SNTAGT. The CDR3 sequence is CASSPFGGNTEAFF. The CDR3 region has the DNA TGTGCCAGCAGTCCCTTTGGGGGGAACACTGAAGCTTTCTTT.

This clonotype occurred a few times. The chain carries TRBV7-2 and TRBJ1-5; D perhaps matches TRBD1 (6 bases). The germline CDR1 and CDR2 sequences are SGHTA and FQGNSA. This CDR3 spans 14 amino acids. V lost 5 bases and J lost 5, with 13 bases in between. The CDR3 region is CASSGTGGDQPQHF. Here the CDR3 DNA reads TGTGCCAGCAGCGGGACCGGGGGCGATCAGCCCCAGCATTTT.

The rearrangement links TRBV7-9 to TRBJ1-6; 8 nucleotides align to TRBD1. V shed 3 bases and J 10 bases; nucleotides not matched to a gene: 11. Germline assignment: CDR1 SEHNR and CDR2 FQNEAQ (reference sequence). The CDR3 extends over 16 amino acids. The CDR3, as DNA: TGTGCCAGCAGCTTTGCGGACAGGGTCTATAGGTCACCCCTCCACTTT. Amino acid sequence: CASSFADRVYRSPLHF.

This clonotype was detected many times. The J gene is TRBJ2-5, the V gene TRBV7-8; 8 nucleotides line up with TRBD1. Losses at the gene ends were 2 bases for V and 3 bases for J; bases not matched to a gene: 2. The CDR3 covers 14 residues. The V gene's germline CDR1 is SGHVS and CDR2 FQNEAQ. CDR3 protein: CASSLMTGEETQYF. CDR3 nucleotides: TGTGCCAGCAGCTTAATGACAGGGGAAGAGACCCAGTACTTC.

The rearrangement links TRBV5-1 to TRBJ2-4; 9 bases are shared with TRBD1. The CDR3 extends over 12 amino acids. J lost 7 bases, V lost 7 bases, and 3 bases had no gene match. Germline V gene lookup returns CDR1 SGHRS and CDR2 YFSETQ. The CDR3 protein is CASSGQGNIQYF. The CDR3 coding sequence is TGCGCCAGCTCGGGACAGGGCAACATTCAGTACTTC.

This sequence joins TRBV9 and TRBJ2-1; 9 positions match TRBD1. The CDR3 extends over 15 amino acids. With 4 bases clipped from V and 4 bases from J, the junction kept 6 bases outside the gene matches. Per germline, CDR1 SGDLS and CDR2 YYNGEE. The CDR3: CASSPGQGRYNEQFF. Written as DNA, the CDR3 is TGTGCCAGCAGCCCCGGACAGGGGAGGTACAATGAGCAGTTCTTC.

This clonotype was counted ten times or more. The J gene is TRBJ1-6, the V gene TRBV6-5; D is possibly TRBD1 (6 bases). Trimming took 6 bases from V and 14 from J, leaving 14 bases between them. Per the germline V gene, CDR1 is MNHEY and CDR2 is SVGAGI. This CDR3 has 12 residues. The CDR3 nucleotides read TGTGCCAGCAGAGAGTCTACAGGGACCCTCCACTTT. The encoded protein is CASRESTGTLHF.

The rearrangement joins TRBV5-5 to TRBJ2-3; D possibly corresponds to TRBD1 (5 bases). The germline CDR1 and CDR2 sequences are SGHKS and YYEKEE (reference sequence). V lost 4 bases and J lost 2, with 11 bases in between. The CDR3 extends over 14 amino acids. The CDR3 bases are TGTGCCAGCAGCATCCGACAGTACACAGATACGCAGTATTTT. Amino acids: CASSIRQYTDTQYF.

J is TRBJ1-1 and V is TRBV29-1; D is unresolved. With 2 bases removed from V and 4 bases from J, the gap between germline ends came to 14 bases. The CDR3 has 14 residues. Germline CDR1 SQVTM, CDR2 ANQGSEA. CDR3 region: CSVELARVGTEAFF. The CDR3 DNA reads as TGCAGCGTTGAATTGGCCCGGGTCGGCACTGAAGCTTTCTTT.

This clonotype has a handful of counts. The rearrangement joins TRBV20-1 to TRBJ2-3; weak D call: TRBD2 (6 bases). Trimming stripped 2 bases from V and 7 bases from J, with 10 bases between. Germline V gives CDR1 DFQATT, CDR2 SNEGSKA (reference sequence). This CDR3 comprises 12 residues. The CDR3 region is CSARRGLHTQYF. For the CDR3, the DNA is TGCAGTGCTAGACGGGGACTCCATACGCAGTATTTT.